Reported below is one T cell receptor (beta chain). The data were taken from a study of technical replicates of blood from several donors. This CDR3 is 17 amino acids long. After removal of 2 bases from V and 3 bases from J, the junction contained 12 bases not matched to a gene. Germline CDR1 reads KGHSH; CDR2 reads LQKENI. This table comes from immunoSEQ multiplex PCR, and its TCRdb copy is limited to in-frame clones, with some not included. The sample shows about 84,000 clones, just over 90% of them seen only once. The receptor's source is a human donor in good health. The J gene is TRBJ1-1, the V gene TRBV18; TRBD1 matches 7 bases. The sequenced material came from T cells isolated from PBMCs. CDR3 sequence: CASSPFELSRGHTEAFF. The CDR3 region has the DNA TGTGCCAGCTCACCATTTGAATTGAGTAGGGGGCACACTGAAGCTTTCTTT.